Each of the 9 T cell receptor beta chains below was sequenced from the same sample in a study of shared clonotypes between healthy human individuals. Sequencing was performed with immunoSEQ multiplex PCR; in TCRdb, only in-frame clones are kept and a portion is missing. This table holds approximately 2.3 million clones, 90% to 95% found once. Sequencing was performed on naive CD4+ T cells from PBMCs. Documented subset: CD45RA+ positively selected. The receptors originated from a man aged 18-30 years in good health. Some clones in this sample may be carry-over from other donors' samples.

The V call is TRBV6-5, the J call TRBJ2-3, with 9 positions matching TRBD2. The germline CDR1 and CDR2 sequences are MNHEY and SVGAGI. Losses at the gene ends were 7 bases for V and 1 base for J; bases not matched to a gene: 3. This CDR3 comprises 14 residues. CDR3 region: CASMIAGGTDTQYF. In DNA form, the CDR3 reads TGTGCCAGCATGATAGCGGGAGGCACAGATACGCAGTATTTT.

This rearrangement joins TRBV27 to TRBJ2-7; 11 bases are shared with TRBD2. Losses at the gene ends were 3 bases for V and 5 bases for J; bases not matched to a gene: 12. Germline assignment: CDR1 MNHEY and CDR2 SMNVEV (reference sequence). The CDR3 sequence is 17 residues long. CDR3 region: CASSLAVLAGVVHEQYF. CDR3 DNA: TGTGCCAGCAGTTTGGCAGTACTAGCGGGAGTTGTTCACGAGCAGTACTTC.

This chain connects TRBV9 to TRBJ1-3; D unclear. V was clipped by 0 bases and J by 1 base, with 8 bases between them. CDR3 length equals 15 residues. Germline CDR1 SGDLS, CDR2 YYNGEE. CDR3 region: CASSVDPLSGNTIYF. The CDR3 DNA follows: TGTGCCAGCAGCGTAGACCCGCTTTCTGGAAACACCATATATTTT.

This chain links TRBV14 with TRBJ2-4; D is undetermined. From germline, CDR1 is SGHDN and CDR2 FVKESK. V lost 1 base and J 0 bases, leaving 4 bases between the germline ends. There are 14 residues in the CDR3. The CDR3 sequence is CASSQVLAKNIQYF. CDR3 bases: TGTGCCAGCAGCCAAGTTCTAGCCAAAAACATTCAGTACTTC.

The V and J genes are TRBV29-1 and TRBJ2-5; a weak D match, TRBD1 (5 bases). The V end was cut by 4 bases, the J end by 1 base, with 7 bases between. The germline gives CDR1 SQVTM, CDR2 ANQGSEA. The CDR3 is 12 residues long. The CDR3 region is CSVAGIQETQYF. CDR3 DNA sequence: TGCAGCGTTGCAGGGATCCAAGAGACCCAGTACTTC.

The chain has TRBV7-2 and TRBJ1-2; the D gene is possibly TRBD1 (6 bases). The germline gives CDR1 SGHTA, CDR2 FQGNSA. CDR3 length equals 13 residues. V was clipped by 1 base and J by 6 bases, with 9 bases between them. The CDR3, as DNA: TGTGCCAGCAGCTTAGGGGGGCCGGATGGCTACACCTTC. Protein: CASSLGGPDGYTF.

This clone was detected only once. The CDR3 reads CASSEFEATGGPSYGYTF. The CDR3 nucleotides are TGTGCCAGCAGTGAATTCGAGGCCACAGGGGGCCCAAGCTATGGCTACACCTTC. The chain joins TRBV6-1 to TRBJ1-2, with TRBD1 matching over 9 bases. V shed 2 bases, J shed 4 bases, and the junction held 14 bases outside the gene matches. The CDR3 runs 18 residues. Looked up from germline, CDR1 is MNHNS and CDR2 is SASEGT.

This rearrangement joins TRBV5-1 to TRBJ1-3; D call uncertain. Germline-derived CDR1 and CDR2 are SGHRS and YFSETQ. Between the trimmed V and J ends, which lost 4 bases and 2 bases, there was a span of 10 bases. This CDR3 has 14 amino acids. CDR3 sequence reads: CASSPHTTGNTIYF. The CDR3 DNA reads TGCGCCAGCAGCCCCCACACCACTGGAAACACCATATATTTT.

The V call is TRBV19, the J call TRBJ2-1; 12 nucleotides line up with TRBD2. With 6 bases clipped from V and 6 bases from J, the junction kept 9 bases outside the gene matches. CDR1 and CDR2 (germline): LNHDA, SQIVND (reference sequence). The CDR3 is 16 amino acids. The CDR3 coding sequence is TGTGCCAGTAGAACCGTGACTAGCGGGAGAGGCAATGAGCAGTTCTTC. As protein: CASRTVTSGRGNEQFF. Full variable domain (missing parts from reference TRBV19 and TRBJ2-1): DGGITQSPKYLFRKEGQNVTLSCEQNLNHDAMYWYRQDPGQGLRLIYYSQIVNDFQKGDIAEGYSVSREKKESFPLTVTSAQKNPTAFYLCASRTVTSGRGNEQFFGPGTRLTVL.